The subject of this entry is one T cell receptor (beta chain). This entry belongs to a study of Graves' ophthalmopathy and Graves' hyperthyroidism. Amplified TCR beta CDR3 regions were obtained using RNA transcripts as template. A first-round RT-PCR used HTBI primers, followed by a second-round multiplex PCR. Via MiXCR, TCRdb re-called the multiplex PCR reads, giving one row per CDR3 protein. This sample carries some 750,000 distinct CDR3 sequences, around 40% of them seen once, and the ten largest clones take 44%. Sequenced input: peripheral blood. The clonotype comes from an adult man with Graves' ophthalmopathy.

The DNA of the CDR3 is TGTGCCACCAGTGAGGGGACCGGGACGGATACCGGGGAGCTGTTTTTT. It translates to CATSEGTGTDTGELFF. V is TRBV24-1 and J is TRBJ2-2; either TRBD1 or TRBD2 may supply D (5 bases each). The CDR3 is 16 residues long. CDR1 is KGHDR and CDR2 is SFDVKD in the germline V gene. The germline V and J ends were trimmed by 4 bases and 5 bases, with 16 bases remaining between them.